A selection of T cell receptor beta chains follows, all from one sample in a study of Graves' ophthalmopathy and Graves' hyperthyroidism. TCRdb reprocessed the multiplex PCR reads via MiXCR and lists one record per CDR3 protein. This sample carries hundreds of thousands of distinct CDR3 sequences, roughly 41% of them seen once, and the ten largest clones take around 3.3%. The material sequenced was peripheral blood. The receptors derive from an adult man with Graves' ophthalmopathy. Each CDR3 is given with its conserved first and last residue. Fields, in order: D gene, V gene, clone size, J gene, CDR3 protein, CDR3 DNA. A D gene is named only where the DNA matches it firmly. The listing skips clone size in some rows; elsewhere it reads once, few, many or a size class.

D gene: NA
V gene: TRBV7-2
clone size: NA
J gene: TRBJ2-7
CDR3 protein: CASSYSPGRGGEQYF
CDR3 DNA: TGTGCCAGCAGTTACTCGCCAGGACGGGGTGGCGAGCAGTACTTC

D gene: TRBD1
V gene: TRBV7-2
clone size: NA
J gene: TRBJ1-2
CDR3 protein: CASSQDGTVGTIYGYTF
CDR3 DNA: TGTGCCAGCAGCCAAGACGGGACAGTCGGAACTATCTATGGCTACACCTTC

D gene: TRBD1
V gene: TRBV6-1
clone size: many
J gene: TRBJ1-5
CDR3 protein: CASSEADRVGNQPQHF
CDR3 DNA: TGTGCCAGCAGTGAAGCCGACAGGGTGGGCAATCAGCCCCAGCATTTT

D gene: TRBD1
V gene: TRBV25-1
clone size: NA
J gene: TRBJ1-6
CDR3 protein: CASSPGTGPHNSPLHF
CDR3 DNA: TGTGCCAGCTCACCGGGGACAGGACCCCATAATTCACCCCTCCACTTT

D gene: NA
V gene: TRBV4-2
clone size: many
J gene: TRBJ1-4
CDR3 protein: CASSQSEKLFF
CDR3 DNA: TGTGCCAGCAGCCAAAGTGAAAAACTGTTTTTT

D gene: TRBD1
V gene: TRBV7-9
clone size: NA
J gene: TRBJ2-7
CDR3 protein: CASSQAAGQAYSYEQYF
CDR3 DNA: TGCGCCAGCAGCCAAGCCGCGGGACAGGCCTACTCCTACGAGCAGTACTTC

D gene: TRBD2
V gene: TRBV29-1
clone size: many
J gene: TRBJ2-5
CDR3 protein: CSVEYLAGIGETQYF
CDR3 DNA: TGCAGCGTTGAATACCTAGCGGGGATCGGGGAGACCCAGTACTTC

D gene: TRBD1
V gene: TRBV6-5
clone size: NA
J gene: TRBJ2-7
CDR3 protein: CASTPAGQGFSYEQYF
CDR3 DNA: TGTGCCAGCACCCCAGCGGGACAGGGGTTTTCCTACGAGCAGTACTTC

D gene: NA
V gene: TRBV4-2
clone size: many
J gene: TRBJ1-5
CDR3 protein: CASSQDWQGVSNQPQHF
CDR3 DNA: TGTGCCAGCAGCCAAGATTGGCAGGGTGTGAGCAATCAGCCCCAGCATTTT

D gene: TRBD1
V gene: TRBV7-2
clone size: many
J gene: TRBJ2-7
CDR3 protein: CASLPGGSYEQYF
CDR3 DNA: TGTGCCAGCCTGCCAGGGGGTTCCTACGAGCAGTACTTC

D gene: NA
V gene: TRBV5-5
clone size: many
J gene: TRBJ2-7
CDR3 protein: CASSLALGGYEQYF
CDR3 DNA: TGTGCCAGCAGCTTGGCATTAGGGGGGTACGAGCAGTACTTC

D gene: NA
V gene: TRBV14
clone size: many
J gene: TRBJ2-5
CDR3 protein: CASSQVRTVQTQYF
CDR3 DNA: TGTGCCAGCAGCCAAGTGAGGACCGTACAGACCCAGTACTTC

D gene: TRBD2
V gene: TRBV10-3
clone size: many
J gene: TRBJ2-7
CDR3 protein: CACQSSGHEQYF
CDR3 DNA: TGTGCCTGTCAGTCTAGCGGGCACGAGCAGTACTTC

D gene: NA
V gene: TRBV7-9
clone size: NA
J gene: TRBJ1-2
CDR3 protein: CASSPPIANYGYTF
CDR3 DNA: TGTGCCAGCAGCCCTCCGATAGCTAACTATGGCTACACCTTC

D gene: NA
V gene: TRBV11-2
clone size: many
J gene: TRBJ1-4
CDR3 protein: CASSLWGRDGEKLFF
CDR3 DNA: TGTGCCAGCAGCTTATGGGGAAGGGATGGCGAAAAACTGTTTTTT

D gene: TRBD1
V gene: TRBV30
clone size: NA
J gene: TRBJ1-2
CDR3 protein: CAWNTGGAGYTF
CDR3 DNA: TGTGCCTGGAACACAGGGGGCGCTGGCTACACCTTC

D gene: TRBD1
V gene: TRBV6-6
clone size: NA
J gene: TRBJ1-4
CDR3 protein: CASSYSRGRDEKLFF
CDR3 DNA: TGTGCCAGCAGTTACTCCAGGGGGCGGGATGAAAAACTGTTTTTT

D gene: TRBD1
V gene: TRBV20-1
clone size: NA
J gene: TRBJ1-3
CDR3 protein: CSATAGTGGNSGNTIYF
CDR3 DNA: TGCAGTGCTACTGCCGGGACAGGGGGTAACTCTGGAAACACCATATATTTT

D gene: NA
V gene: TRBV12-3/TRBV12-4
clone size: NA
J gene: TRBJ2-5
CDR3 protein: CASSYGGAQETQYF
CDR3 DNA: TGTGCCAGCAGTTACGGTGGGGCGCAGGAGACCCAGTACTTC

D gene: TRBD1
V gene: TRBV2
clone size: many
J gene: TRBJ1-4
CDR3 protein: CASSGGQGYREKLFF
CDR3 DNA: TGTGCCAGCAGTGGAGGACAGGGCTATAGGGAAAAACTGTTTTTT

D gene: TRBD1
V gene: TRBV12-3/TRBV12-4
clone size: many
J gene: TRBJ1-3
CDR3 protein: CASRATGDGGNTIYF
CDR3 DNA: TGTGCCAGCAGAGCGACAGGGGATGGTGGAAACACCATATATTTT

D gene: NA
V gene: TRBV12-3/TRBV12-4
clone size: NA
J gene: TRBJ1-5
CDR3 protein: CASSFSGSGETQHF
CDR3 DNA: TGTGCCAGCAGTTTTAGCGGGAGTGGGGAGACCCAGCATTTT

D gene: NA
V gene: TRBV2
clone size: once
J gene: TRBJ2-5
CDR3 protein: CASSQDSSAWETQYF
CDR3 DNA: TGTGCCAGCAGCCAAGATTCCAGCGCCTGGGAGACCCAGTACTTC

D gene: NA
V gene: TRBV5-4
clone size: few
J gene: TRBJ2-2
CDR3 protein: CASSFFDFPNTGELFF
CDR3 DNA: TGTGCCAGCAGCTTTTTCGATTTCCCCAACACCGGGGAGCTGTTTTTT

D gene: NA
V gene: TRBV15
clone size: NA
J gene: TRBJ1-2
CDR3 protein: CATSSTTDSYGYTF
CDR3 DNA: TGTGCCACCAGCAGTACCACAGATTCCTATGGCTACACCTTC

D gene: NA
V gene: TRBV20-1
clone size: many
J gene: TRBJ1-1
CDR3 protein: CSARIGHLNTEAFF
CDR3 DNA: TGCAGTGCTAGAATAGGACACCTGAACACTGAAGCTTTCTTT

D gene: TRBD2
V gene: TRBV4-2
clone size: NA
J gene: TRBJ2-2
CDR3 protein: CASSLEPGLAAGELFF
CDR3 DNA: TGTGCCAGCAGCCTCGAACCCGGACTAGCGGCCGGGGAGCTGTTTTTT

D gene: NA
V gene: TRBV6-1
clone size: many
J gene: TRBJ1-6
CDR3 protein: CASSERPLHF
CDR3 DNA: TGTGCCAGCAGTGAACGGCCCCTCCACTTT

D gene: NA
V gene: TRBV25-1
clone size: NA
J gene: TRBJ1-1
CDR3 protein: CASLVGQLNTEAFF
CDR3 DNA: TGTGCCAGCTTAGTTGGACAACTGAACACTGAAGCTTTCTTT

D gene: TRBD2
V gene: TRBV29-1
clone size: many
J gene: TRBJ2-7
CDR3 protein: CSVGTSGDSYEQYF
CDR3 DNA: TGCAGCGTAGGGACTAGCGGAGACTCCTACGAGCAGTACTTC

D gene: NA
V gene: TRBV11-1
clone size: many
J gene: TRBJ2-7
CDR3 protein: CASSFGASYEQYF
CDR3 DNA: TGTGCCAGCAGCTTTGGGGCTTCCTACGAGCAGTACTTC

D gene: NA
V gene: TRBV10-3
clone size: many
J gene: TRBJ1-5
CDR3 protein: CAISERGNQPQHF
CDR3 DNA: TGTGCCATCAGTGAGAGAGGGAATCAGCCCCAGCATTTT

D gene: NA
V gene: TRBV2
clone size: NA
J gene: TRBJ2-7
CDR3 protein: CASRFNRASSYEQYF
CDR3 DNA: TGTGCCAGCAGGTTCAACAGGGCTAGCTCCTACGAGCAGTACTTC

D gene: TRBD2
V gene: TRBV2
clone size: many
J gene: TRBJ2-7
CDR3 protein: CASSSGTSSHF
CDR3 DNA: TGTGCCAGCAGTTCCGGGACTAGCAGCCACTTC

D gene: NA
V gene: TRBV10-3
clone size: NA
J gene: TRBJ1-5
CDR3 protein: CASRATGTTQPQHF
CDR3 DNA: TGTGCCAGCAGGGCCACAGGGACTACTCAGCCCCAGCATTTT

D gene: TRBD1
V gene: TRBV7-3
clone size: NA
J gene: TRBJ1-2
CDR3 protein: CASSTGQGAHGYTF
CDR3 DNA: TGTGCCAGCAGCACTGGACAGGGGGCCCATGGCTACACCTTC

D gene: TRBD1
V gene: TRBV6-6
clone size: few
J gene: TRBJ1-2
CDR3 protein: CASRSNTGDTNYGYTF
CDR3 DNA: TGTGCCAGCAGATCGAACACAGGGGACACTAACTATGGCTACACCTTC

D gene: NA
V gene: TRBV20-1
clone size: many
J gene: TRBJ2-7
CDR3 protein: CSADAHQGHEQYF
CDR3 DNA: TGCAGTGCTGATGCCCATCAGGGGCACGAGCAGTACTTC

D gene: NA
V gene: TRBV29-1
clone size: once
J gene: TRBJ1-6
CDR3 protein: CSVDLGTINSPLHF
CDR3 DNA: TGCAGCGTTGACCTCGGGACTATTAATTCACCCCTCCACTTT

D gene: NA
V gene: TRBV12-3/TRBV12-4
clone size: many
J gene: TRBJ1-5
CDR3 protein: CASSLEQGVKDQPQHF
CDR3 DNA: TGTGCCAGCAGTTTAGAACAGGGCGTAAAGGATCAGCCCCAGCATTTT

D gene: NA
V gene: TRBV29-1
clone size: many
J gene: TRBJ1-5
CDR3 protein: CSARDRRRQPQHF
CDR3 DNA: TGCAGCGCCCGAGACAGGAGAAGGCAGCCCCAGCATTTT

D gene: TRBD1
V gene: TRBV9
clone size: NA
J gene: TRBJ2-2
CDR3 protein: CASSPTRTGFTGELFF
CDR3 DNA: TGTGCCAGCAGCCCAACCCGGACAGGGTTCACCGGGGAGCTGTTTTTT

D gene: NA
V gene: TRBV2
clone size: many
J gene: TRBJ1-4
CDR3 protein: CASSEGVQTNEKLFF
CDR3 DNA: TGTGCCAGCAGTGAAGGTGTCCAGACTAATGAAAAACTGTTTTTT

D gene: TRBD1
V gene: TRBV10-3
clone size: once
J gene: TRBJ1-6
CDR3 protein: CATRLQGTFRSLNSPLHF
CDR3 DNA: TGTGCCACACGCCTACAGGGGACCTTCAGAAGCCTTAATTCACCCCTCCACTTT

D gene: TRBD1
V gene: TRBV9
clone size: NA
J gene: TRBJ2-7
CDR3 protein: CASSQQGLRAEQYF
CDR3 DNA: TGTGCCAGCAGCCAACAGGGGTTGAGAGCCGAGCAGTACTTC

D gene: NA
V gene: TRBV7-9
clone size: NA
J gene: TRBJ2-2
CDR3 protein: CASSRELGAHTGELFF
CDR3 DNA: TGTGCCAGCAGCCGGGAGTTGGGCGCGCACACCGGGGAGCTGTTTTTT

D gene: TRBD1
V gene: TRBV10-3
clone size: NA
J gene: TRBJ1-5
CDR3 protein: CAISESAGGSEQPQHF
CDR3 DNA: TGTGCCATCAGTGAGTCGGCAGGGGGTAGCGAGCAGCCCCAGCATTTT

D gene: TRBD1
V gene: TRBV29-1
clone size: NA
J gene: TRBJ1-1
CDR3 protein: CSVGGSLNTEAFF
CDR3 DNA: TGCAGCGTAGGGGGCAGCTTGAACACTGAAGCTTTCTTT

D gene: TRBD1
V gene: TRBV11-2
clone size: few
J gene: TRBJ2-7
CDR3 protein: CATTSGGRDEQYF
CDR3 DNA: TGTGCCACAACCTCAGGGGGACGAGACGAGCAGTACTTC

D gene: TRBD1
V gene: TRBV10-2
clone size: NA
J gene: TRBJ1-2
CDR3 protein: CASSESKFGQGGYTF
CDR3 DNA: TGCGCCAGCAGTGAGTCGAAATTCGGACAGGGCGGCTACACCTTC

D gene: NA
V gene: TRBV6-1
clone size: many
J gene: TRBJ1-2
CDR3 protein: CASSVPEGGIYGYTF
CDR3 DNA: TGTGCCAGCAGTGTCCCGGAGGGAGGGATCTATGGCTACACCTTC

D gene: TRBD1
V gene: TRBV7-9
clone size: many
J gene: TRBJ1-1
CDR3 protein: CAIPGGAGEAFF
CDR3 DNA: TGTGCCATCCCAGGGGGGGCCGGTGAAGCTTTCTTT